One T cell receptor (beta chain) is described in this entry. Antigen: not known. V was clipped by 0 bases and J by 4 bases, with 4 bases between them. The CDR3 totals 13 residues. Germline V gene lookup returns CDR1 SGDLS and CDR2 YYNGEE. cDNA prepared by RNA extraction and subsequent reverse transcription served as the template for sequencing. Sequencing used immunoSEQ multiplex PCR; TCRdb keeps in-frame clones, though not all of them. The sample gives fewer than 150,000 clones, less than 70% of which show up once; around 2.8% is in the top ten. The entry originates in a study of CD8+ T cells in alopecia areata. Whole-study results and caveats: Whereas mice showed it more clearly, TCR sharing across patients was murkier, possibly because of HLA. Scalp samples also contribute reads from the resident alphabeta T cells found in normal skin. Across lesional scalp, and particularly alopecia totalis/universalis, clonality surpassed that of normal scalp.

The chain combines TRBV9 with TRBJ2-2; D call uncertain. Sequenced: CD4+ T cells sorted from blood. The sequence was obtained from a human donor in good health. CDR3: CASSVVVTGELFF. As DNA, the CDR3 is TGTGCCAGCAGCGTAGTCGTCACCGGGGAGCTGTTTTTT.